The clone carrying this TCR beta chain was seen many times. Antigen: not known. This sample was included in a study of identical twins. The study's findings and limits: Fewer insertions were carried by abundant cord blood beta clonotypes, but none was seen in memory repertoires.

It was template switching that added a universal primer site, and there were unique molecular identifiers on the cDNA. TCRdb passed the 5' RACE reads through MiXCR, listing each CDR3 protein once. Seen here are 300,000 or so distinct CDR3 sequences, 9.5% observed once, and the top ten hold roughly 6.4%. There were only healthy Caucasians among the donors. This same sample was also taken into another study, of yellow fever vaccine responses in identical twins.

The TCR sequence derives from a woman younger than 30 in good health. Sequencing was carried out using CD8+ T cells sorted from blood.

CDR3 region: CASSPTATGGVPLGANVLTF. CDR3 bases: TGTGCCAGCAGCCCCACAGCGACAGGGGGAGTTCCTTTAGGGGCCAACGTCCTGACTTTC. The genes are TRBV11-2 and TRBJ2-6, with TRBD1 identical over 9 bases. This CDR3 is 20 amino acids long. The germline gives CDR1 SGHAT, CDR2 FQNNGV. J gave up 4 bases and V 5 bases, and 18 bases lay outside the gene matches.